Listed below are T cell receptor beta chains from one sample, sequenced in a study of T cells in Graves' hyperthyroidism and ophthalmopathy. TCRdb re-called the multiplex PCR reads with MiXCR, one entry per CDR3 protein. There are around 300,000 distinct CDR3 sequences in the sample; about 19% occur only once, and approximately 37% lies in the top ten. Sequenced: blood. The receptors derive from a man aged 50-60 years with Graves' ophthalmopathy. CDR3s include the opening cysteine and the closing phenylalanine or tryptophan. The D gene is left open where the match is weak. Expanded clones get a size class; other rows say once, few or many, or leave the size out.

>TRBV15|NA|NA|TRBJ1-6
TGTGCCACCAGCCGGTCCAGAGAGTCACCCCTCCACTTT
CATSRSRESPLHF
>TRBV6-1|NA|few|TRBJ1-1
TGTGCCAGCAGTGAAGACGACAAGGGGGGGACTGAAGCTTTCTTT
CASSEDDKGGTEAFF
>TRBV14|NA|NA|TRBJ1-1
TGTGCCAGCAGCCAATCGGAGAACACTGAAGCTTTCTTT
CASSQSENTEAFF
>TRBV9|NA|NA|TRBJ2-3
TGTGCCAGCAGCGCCCCACAGGGAGATACGCAGTATTTT
CASSAPQGDTQYF
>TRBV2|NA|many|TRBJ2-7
TGTGCCAGCATGCAGATCTACGAGCAGTACTTC
CASMQIYEQYF
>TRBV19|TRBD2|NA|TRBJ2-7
TGTGCCAGTAGTAACTTACTAGCGGGAGCCTACGAGCAGTACTTC
CASSNLLAGAYEQYF
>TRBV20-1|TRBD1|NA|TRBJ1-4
TGCAGTGCTACGACAGGGGGCAACGAAAAACTGTTTTTT
CSATTGGNEKLFF
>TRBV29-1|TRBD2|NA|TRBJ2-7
TGCAGCGTTTCCGGGGCGGGAGGGTCCTACGAGCAGTACTTC
CSVSGAGGSYEQYF
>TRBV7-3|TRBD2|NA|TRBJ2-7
TGTGCCAGCAGCCCCCAGTCAGCGGGACCCTCCTACGAGCAGTACTTC
CASSPQSAGPSYEQYF
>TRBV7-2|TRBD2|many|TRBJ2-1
TGTGCCAGCAGCCCGGAATCTAGCGGGATCTACAATGAGCAGTTCTTC
CASSPESSGIYNEQFF
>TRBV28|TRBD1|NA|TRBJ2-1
TGTGCCAGCTTCCCCGGGACAGCGTACAATGAGCAGTTCTTC
CASFPGTAYNEQFF
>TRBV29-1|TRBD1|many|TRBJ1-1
TGCAGCACAGGGGAGAGCACTGAAGCTTTCTTT
CSTGESTEAFF
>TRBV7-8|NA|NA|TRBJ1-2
TGTGCCAGCAGCTTAGAGGCAGGGCCTGGATATGGCTACACCTTC
CASSLEAGPGYGYTF
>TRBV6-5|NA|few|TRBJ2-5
TGTGCCAGCAGTTACTCCTGGGCAGTACAACAAGAGACCCAGTACTTC
CASSYSWAVQQETQYF
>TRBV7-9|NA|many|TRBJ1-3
TGTGCCAGCAGCCACACCCCCGGGACGCGTGGAAACACCATATATTTT
CASSHTPGTRGNTIYF
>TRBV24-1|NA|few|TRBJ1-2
TGTGCCACCAGTAATTTGCAACAGGACTATGGCTACACCTTC
CATSNLQQDYGYTF
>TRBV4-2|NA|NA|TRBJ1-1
TGTGCCAGCAGCCAAGAGGGGCACACTGAAGCTTTCTTT
CASSQEGHTEAFF
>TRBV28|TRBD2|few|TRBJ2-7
TGTGCCAGCAGTCCCTGGGGCGGGAGAGGGCCCTACGAGCAGTACTTC
CASSPWGGRGPYEQYF
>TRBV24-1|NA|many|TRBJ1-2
TGTGCCACCAGTGATTTGGGGGCTGTGGGCTACACCTTC
CATSDLGAVGYTF
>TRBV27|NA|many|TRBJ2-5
TGTGCCAGCAGTGCGTCACAGGGTTGGGAGACCCAGTACTTC
CASSASQGWETQYF
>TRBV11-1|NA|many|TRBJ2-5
TGTGCCAGCAGCCCTGTCCGGGGAGAGACCCAGTACTTC
CASSPVRGETQYF
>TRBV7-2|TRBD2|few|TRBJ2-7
TGTGCCAGCAGCCTTAGCGGGTCGGTTCTCTACGAGCAGTACTTC
CASSLSGSVLYEQYF
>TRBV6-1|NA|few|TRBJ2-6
TGTGCCAGCAGCCGACCCCATCTCGTAAGAGGGGCCAACGTCCTGACTTTC
CASSRPHLVRGANVLTF
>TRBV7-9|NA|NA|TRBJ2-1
TGTGCCAGCAGCGGAGGGCAGACTGAGCAGTTCTTC
CASSGGQTEQFF
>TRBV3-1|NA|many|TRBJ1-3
TGTGCCAGCAGCCTCCGAGACAGCGCCATATATTTT
CASSLRDSAIYF
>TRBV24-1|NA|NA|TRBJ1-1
TGTGCCACCAGTGATTTGCGCCAAGCTTTCTTT
CATSDLRQAFF
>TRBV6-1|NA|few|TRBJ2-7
TGTGCCTCCTCCTCGGGCAGGGGTTATGGAGAGCAGTACTTC
CASSSGRGYGEQYF
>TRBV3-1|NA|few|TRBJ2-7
TGTGCCAGCAGCCAAGAAGGGGTACGACTGTACTTC
CASSQEGVRLYF
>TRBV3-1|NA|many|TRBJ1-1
TGTGCCAGCAGCCGGAGTGAACTGAACACTGAAGCTTTCTTT
CASSRSELNTEAFF